Following are 3 T cell receptor beta chains from one sample sequenced in a study of blood T cells in healthy people across ages. Primers used in a second PCR of roughly 6 to 11 cycles were a sample-barcoded 5' primer and a J-beta primer mix. TCRdb fed the 5' RACE reads into MiXCR, producing one record per CDR3 protein. Here the sample spans 800,000 to 1,300,000 distinct CDR3 sequences, roughly a quarter being singletons. In addition, the sample was reused for a study of T cells of mothers and their children.

The specimen sequenced was blood. The receptors here all came from a girl aged 2-10 years in good health.

This sequence joins TRBV10-3 and TRBJ2-3; D gene uncertain. Trimming removed 0 bases from V and 1 base from J, with 14 bases in between. The CDR3 runs to 17 residues. The germline V gene has CDR1 ENHRY and CDR2 SYGVKD. The CDR3 nucleotides are TGTGCCATCAGTGAGTCGATCTCGAAAGGTGGCACAGATACGCAGTATTTT. Protein: CAISESISKGGTDTQYF.

This clonotype was counted a few times. The CDR3 sequence is CASSYGGALDVETQYF. CDR3 bases: TGCGCCAGCAGTTACGGGGGCGCCCTGGACGTGGAGACCCAGTACTTC. J is TRBJ2-5 and V is TRBV5-1; D is possibly TRBD1 or TRBD2 (6 bases each). V was clipped by 5 bases and J by 5 bases, with 22 bases between them. The CDR3 is 16 amino acids. CDR1 and CDR2 (germline): SGHRS, YFSETQ.

The genes are TRBV20-1 and TRBJ2-7, with 8 bases identical to TRBD1. This CDR3 has 17 amino acids. Per the germline V gene, CDR1 is DFQATT and CDR2 is SNEGSKA (reference sequence). Trimming cost V 6 bases and J 2 bases; bases outside gene matches: 18. CDR3 bases: TGCAGTGCCGAGGACAGGGTAACAAACCCCAACCCCTACGAGCAGTACTTC. Translating gives CSAEDRVTNPNPYEQYF.